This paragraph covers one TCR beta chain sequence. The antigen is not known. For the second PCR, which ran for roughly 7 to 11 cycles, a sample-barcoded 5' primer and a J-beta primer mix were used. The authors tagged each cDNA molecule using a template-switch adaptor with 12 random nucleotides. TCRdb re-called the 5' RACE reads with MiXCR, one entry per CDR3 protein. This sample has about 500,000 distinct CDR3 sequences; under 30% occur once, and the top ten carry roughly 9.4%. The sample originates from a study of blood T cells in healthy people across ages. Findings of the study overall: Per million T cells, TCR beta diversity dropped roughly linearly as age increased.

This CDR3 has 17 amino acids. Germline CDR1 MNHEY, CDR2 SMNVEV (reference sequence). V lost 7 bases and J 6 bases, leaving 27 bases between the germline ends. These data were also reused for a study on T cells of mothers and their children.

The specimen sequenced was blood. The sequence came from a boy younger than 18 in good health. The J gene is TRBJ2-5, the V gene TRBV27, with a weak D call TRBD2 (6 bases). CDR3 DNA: TGTGCCAGCACCTCATACGCGGGACTCGGGGCGATGAAGACCCAGTACTTC. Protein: CASTSYAGLGAMKTQYF.